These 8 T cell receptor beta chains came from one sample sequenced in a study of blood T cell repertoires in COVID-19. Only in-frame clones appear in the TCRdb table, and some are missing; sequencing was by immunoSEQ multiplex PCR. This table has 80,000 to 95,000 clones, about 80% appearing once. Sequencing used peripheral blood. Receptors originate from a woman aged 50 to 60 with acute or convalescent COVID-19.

The CDR3 reads CASSLGAGIYEQYF. The CDR3 DNA reads TGTGCCAGCAGCTTAGGGGCAGGAATCTACGAGCAGTACTTC. The rearrangement joins TRBV7-9 to TRBJ2-7; D is ambiguous. Germline V gives CDR1 SEHNR, CDR2 FQNEAQ (reference sequence). The ends were cut back, 1 base at V and 3 bases at J, with 10 bases in the middle. The CDR3 is 14 residues long.

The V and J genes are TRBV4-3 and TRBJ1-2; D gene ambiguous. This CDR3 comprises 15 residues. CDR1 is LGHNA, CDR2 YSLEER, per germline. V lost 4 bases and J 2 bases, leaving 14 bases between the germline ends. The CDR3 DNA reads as TGCGCCAGCAGCCCCCAAGAGGCCGGGAACTATGGCTACACCTTC. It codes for CASSPQEAGNYGYTF.

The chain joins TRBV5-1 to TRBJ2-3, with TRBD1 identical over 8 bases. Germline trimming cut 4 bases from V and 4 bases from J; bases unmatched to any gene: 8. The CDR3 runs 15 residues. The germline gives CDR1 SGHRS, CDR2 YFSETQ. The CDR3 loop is CASSPGQGSADTQYF. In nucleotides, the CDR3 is TGCGCCAGCAGCCCTGGACAGGGTTCCGCAGATACGCAGTATTTT.

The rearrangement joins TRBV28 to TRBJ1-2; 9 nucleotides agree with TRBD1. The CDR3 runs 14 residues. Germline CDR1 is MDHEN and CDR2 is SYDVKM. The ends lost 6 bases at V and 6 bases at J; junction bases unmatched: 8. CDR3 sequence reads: CASRPVRDRDGYTF. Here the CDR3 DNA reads TGTGCCAGCAGACCCGTGCGGGACAGGGATGGCTACACCTTC.

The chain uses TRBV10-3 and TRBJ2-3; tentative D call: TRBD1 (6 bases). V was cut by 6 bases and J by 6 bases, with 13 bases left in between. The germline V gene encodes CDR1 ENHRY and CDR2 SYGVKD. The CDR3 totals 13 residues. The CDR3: CAISLVDRDTQYF. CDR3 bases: TGTGCCATCAGCTTAGTAGACAGGGATACGCAGTATTTT.

The CDR3 sequence is CASSLGGRVESGELFF. CDR3 DNA: TGTGCCAGCAGCTTAGGAGGCAGGGTTGAATCCGGGGAGCTGTTTTTT. V gene TRBV7-6 combines with J gene TRBJ2-2, with D possibly TRBD1 on 5 matching bases. This CDR3 has 16 residues. Germline CDR1 reads SGHVS; CDR2 reads FNYEAQ. V was cut by 1 base and J by 6 bases, with 15 bases left in between.

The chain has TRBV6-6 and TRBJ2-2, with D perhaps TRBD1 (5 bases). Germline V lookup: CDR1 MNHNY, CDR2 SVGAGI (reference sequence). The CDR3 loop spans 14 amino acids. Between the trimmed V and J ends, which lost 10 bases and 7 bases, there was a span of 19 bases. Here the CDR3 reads CAMQSRGQSGELFF. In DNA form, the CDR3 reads TGTGCCATGCAATCTAGGGGTCAAAGCGGGGAGCTGTTTTTT.

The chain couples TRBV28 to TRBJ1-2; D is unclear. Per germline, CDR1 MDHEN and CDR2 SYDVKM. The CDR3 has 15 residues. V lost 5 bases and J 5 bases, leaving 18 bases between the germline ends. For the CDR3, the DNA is TGTGCCAGCAGTCCCCACACGGGAGCCCCTTATGGCTACACCTTC. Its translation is CASSPHTGAPYGYTF.